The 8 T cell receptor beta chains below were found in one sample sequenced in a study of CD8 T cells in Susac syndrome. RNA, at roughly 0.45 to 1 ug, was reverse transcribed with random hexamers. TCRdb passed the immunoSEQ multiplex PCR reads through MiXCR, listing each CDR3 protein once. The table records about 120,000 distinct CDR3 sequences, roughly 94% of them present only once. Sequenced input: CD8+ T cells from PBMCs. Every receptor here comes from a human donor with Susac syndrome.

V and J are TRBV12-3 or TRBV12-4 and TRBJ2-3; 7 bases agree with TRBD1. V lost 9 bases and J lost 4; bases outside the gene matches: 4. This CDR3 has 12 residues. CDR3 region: CASNRGPDTQYF. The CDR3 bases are TGTGCCAGTAACAGGGGACCAGATACGCAGTATTTT.

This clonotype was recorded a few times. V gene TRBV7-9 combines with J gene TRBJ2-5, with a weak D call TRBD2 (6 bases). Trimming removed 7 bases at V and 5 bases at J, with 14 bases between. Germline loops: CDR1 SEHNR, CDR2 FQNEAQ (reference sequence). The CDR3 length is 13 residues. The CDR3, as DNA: TGTGCCAGCAACACGGGGGAACAGGAGACCCAGTACTTC. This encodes CASNTGEQETQYF.

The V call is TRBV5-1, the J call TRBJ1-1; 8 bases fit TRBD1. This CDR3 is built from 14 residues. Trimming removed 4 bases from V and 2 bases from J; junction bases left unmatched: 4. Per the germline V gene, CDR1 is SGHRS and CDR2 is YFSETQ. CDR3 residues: CASSGGQANTEAFF. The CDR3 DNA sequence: TGCGCCAGCAGCGGGGGACAGGCCAACACTGAAGCTTTCTTT.

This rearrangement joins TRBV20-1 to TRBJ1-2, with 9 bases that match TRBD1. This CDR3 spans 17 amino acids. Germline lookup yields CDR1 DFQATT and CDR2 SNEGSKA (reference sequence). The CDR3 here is CGSKRGGTGKLDYGYTF. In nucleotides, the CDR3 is TGCGGGAGCAAACGGGGGGGGACAGGGAAGTTGGACTATGGCTACACCTTC.

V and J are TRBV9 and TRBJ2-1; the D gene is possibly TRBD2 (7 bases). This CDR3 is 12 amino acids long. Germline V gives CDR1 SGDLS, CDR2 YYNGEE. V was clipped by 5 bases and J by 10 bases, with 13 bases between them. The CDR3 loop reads CASRGGAEEQFF. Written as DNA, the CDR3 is TGTGCCAGCAGAGGGGGGGCAGAGGAGCAGTTCTTC.

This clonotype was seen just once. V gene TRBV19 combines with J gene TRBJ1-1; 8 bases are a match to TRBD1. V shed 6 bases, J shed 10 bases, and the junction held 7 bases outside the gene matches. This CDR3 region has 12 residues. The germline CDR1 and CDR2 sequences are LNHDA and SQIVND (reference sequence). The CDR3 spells CASSDYRGRAFF. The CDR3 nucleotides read TGTGCCAGTAGCGATTACAGGGGGAGAGCTTTCTTT.

CDR3: CASSHLQGAGNTEAFF. Here the CDR3 DNA reads TGCGCCAGCAGCCACTTACAGGGGGCTGGGAACACTGAAGCTTTCTTT. The chain recombines TRBV4-1 with TRBJ1-1; TRBD1 matches at 9 bases. CDR3 length equals 16 residues. Germline loops: CDR1 MGHRA, CDR2 YSYEKL. J was trimmed by 1 base and V by 3 bases; bases with no gene match: 6.

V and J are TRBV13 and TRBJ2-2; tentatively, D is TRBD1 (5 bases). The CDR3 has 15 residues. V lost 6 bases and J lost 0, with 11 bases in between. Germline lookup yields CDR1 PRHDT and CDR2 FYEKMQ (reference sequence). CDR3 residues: CASSSGYSNTGELFF. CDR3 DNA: TGTGCCAGCAGTTCAGGGTATTCGAACACCGGGGAGCTGTTTTTT.